What follows is one T cell receptor beta chain and its context. Each TRB amplification used roughly 220-550 ng of genomic DNA from blood. Multiplex PCR with BIOMED2 TRB-A/B primer pools amplified TRB rearrangements. MiXCR, run by TCRdb on the multiplex PCR reads, gives a single entry per CDR3 protein. The table lists some 4,000 distinct CDR3 sequences, around 20% of them singletons. This entry comes from a study of T and B cells in COVID-19 patients. Germline V gene lookup returns CDR1 SGHRS and CDR2 YFSETQ. This CDR3 has 12 residues. The V gene lost 0 bases and the J gene lost 4 bases, with 4 bases spanning the gap.

Sequenced: blood. The source of this sequence is a human donor with active COVID-19. The chain combines TRBV5-1 with TRBJ1-2; D gene ambiguous. CDR3 protein: CASSLDSYGYTF. In nucleotides, the CDR3 is TGCGCCAGCAGCTTGGACAGCTATGGCTACACCTTC. Using reference TRBV5-1 and TRBJ1-2 for the parts outside the CDR3, the full variable domain is KAGVTQTPRYLIKTRGQQVTLSCSPISGHRSVSWYQQTPGQGLQFLFEYFSETQRNKGNFPGRFSGRQFSNSRSEMNVSTLELGDSALYLCASSLDSYGYTFGSGTRLTVV.